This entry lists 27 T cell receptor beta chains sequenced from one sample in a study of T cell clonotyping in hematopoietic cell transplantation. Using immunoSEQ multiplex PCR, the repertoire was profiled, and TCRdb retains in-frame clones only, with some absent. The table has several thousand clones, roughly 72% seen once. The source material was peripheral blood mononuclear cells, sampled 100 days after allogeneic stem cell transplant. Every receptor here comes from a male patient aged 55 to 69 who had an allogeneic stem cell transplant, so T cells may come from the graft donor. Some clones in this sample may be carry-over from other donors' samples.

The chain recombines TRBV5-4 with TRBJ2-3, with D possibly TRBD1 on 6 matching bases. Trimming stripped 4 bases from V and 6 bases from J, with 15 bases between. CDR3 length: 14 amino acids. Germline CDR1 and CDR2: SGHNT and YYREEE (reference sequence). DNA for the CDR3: TGTGCCAGCAGCCGATCCGTCGGACAGGATACGCAGTATTTT. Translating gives CASSRSVGQDTQYF.

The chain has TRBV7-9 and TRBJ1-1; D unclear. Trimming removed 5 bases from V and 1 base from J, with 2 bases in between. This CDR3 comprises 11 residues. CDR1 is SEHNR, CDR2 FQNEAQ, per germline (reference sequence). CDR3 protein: CASSRNTEAFF. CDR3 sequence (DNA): TGTGCCAGCAGCCGGAACACTGAAGCTTTCTTT.

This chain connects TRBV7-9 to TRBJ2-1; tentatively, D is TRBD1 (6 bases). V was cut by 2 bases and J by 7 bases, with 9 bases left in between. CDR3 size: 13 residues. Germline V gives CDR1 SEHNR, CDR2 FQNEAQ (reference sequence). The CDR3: CASSLLRGNEQFF. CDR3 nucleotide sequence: TGTGCCAGCAGCTTACTAAGGGGGAATGAGCAGTTCTTC.

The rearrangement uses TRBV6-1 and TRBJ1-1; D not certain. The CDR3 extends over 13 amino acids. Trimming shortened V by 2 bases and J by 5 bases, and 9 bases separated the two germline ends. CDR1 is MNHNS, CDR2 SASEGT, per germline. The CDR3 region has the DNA TGTGCCAGCAGTGAAACCTCCGGGACTGAAGCTTTCTTT. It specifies CASSETSGTEAFF.

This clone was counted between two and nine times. DNA of the CDR3: TGTGCCAGCAGCGTAGGAACAGGGGGACTCTCTGGAAACACCATATATTTT. This sequence encodes CASSVGTGGLSGNTIYF. The chain has TRBV9 and TRBJ1-3; 8 bases are a match to TRBD1. Germline assignment: CDR1 SGDLS and CDR2 YYNGEE. The CDR3 sequence is 17 residues long. V lost 0 bases to trimming and J lost 0 bases; unmatched junction nucleotides: 5.

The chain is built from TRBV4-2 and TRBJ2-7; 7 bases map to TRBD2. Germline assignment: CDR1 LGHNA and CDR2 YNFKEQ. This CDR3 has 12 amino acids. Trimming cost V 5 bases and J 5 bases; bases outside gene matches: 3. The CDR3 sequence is CASSSGGNEQYF. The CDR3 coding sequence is TGTGCCAGCAGCTCGGGAGGCAACGAGCAGTACTTC.

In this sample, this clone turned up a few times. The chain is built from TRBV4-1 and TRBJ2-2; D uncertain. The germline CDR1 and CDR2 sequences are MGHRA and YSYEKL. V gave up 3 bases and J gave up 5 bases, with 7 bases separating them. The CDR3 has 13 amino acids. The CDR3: CASSQQRTGELFF. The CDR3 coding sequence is TGCGCCAGCAGCCAGCAGAGGACCGGGGAGCTGTTTTTT.

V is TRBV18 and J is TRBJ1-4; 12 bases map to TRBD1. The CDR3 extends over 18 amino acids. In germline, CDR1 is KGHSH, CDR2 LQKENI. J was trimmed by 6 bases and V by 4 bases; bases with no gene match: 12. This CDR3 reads CASSRTGTGGIGDEKLFF. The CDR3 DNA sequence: TGTGCCAGCTCACGGACCGGGACAGGGGGCATCGGAGATGAAAAACTGTTTTTT.

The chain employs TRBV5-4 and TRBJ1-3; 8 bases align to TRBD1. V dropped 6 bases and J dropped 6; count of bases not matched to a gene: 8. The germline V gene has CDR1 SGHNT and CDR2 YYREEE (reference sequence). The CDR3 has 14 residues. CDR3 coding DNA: TGTGCCAGCACCCCGGGACAGGAGGCAAACACCATATATTTT. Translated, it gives CASTPGQEANTIYF. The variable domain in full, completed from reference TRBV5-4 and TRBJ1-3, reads ETGVTQSPTHLIKTRGQQVTLRCSSQSGHNTVSWYQQALGQGPQFIFQYYREEENGRGNFPPRFSGLQFPNYSSELNVNALELDDSALYLCASTPGQEANTIYFGEGSWLTVV.

For the CDR3, the DNA is TGTGCCAGCAGCTCGGGACGGCGGAATGAGCAGTTCTTC. Translated, it gives CASSSGRRNEQFF. The V call is TRBV11-3, the J call TRBJ2-1, with D perhaps assigned TRBD1 or TRBD2 (5 bases each). The CDR3 extends over 13 amino acids. Trimming shortened V by 4 bases and J by 7 bases, and 11 bases separated the two germline ends. Germline V gene sequence: CDR1 SGHNT, CDR2 YENEEA.

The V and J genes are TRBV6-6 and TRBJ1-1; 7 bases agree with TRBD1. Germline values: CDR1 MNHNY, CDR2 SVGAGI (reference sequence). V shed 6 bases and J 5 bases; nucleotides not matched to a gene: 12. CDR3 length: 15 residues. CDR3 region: CASSPYPTGRTEAFF. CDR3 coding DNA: TGTGCCAGCAGCCCCTACCCGACAGGGAGGACTGAAGCTTTCTTT.

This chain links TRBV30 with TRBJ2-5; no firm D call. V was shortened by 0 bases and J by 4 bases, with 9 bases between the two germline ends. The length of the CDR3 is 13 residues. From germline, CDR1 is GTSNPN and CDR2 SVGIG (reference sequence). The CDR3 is CAWSVQLTETQYF. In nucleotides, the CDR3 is TGTGCCTGGAGTGTACAGCTGACAGAGACCCAGTACTTC.

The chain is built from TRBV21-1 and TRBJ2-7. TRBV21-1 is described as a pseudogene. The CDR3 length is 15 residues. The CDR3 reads CASSKYTRLGYEQYF. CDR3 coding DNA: TGTGCCAGCAGCAAATATACAAGATTAGGCTACGAGCAGTACTTC.

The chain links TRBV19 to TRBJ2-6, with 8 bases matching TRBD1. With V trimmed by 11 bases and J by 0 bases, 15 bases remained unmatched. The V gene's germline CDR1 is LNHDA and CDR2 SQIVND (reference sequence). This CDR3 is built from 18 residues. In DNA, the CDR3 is TGTGCCGGATACCACCAGGGGGCCGAACACTCTGGGGCCAACGTCCTGACTTTC. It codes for CAGYHQGAEHSGANVLTF.

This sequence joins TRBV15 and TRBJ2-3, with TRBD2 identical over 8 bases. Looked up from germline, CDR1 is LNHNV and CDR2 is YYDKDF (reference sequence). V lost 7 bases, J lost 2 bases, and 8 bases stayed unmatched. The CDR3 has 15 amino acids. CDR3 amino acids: CATTTGTSPTDTQYF. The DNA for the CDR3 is TGTGCCACCACCACCGGGACTAGTCCCACAGATACGCAGTATTTT.

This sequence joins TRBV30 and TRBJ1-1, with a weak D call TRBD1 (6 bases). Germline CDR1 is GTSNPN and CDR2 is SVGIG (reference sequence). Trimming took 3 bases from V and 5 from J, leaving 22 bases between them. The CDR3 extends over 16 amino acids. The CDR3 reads CAWSDVGGGEGTEAFF. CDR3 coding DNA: TGTGCCTGGAGCGATGTAGGTGGGGGCGAAGGGACTGAAGCTTTCTTT. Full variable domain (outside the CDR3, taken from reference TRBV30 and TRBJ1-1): SQTIHQWPATLVQPVGSPLSLECTVEGTSNPNLYWYRQAAGRGLQLLFYSVGIGQISSEVPQNLSASRPQDRQFILSSKKLLLSDSGFYLCAWSDVGGGEGTEAFFGQGTRLTVV.

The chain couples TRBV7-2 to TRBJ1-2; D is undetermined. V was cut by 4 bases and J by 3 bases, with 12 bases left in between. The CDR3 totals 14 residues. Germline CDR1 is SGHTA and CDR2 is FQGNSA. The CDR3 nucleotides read TGTGCCAGCAGCTCAGCTACAGAATACTATGGCTACACCTTC. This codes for CASSSATEYYGYTF.

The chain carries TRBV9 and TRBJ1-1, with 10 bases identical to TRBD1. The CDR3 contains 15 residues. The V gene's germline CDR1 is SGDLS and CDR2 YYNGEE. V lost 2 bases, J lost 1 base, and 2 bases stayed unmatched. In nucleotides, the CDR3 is TGTGCCAGCAGCGTCGGGACAGGGGCGAACACTGAAGCTTTCTTT. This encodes CASSVGTGANTEAFF.

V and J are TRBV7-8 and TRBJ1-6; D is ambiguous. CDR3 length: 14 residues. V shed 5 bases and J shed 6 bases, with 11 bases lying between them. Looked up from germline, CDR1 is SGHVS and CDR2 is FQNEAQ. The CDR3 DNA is TGTGCCAGCAGCGAAGGGATCTTTAATTCACCCCTCCACTTT. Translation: CASSEGIFNSPLHF.

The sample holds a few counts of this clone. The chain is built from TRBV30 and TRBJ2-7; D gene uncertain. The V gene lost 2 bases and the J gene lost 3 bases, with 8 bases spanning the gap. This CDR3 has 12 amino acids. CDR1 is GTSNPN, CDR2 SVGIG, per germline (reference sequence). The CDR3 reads CAWSPRSYEQYF. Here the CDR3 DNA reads TGTGCCTGGAGTCCCAGGAGCTACGAGCAGTACTTC.

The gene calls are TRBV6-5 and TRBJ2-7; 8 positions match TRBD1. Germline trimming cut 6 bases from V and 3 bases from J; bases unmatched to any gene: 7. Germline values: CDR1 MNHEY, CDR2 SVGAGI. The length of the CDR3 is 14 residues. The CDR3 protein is CASSRDRGLYEQYF. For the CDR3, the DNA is TGTGCCAGCAGCCGAGACAGGGGTCTCTACGAGCAGTACTTC.

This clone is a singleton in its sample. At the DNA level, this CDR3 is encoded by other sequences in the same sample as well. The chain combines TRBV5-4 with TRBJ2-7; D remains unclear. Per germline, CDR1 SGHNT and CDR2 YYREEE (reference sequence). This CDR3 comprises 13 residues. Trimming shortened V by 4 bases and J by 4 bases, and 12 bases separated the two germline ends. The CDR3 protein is CASSPDGGYEQYF. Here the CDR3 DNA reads TGTGCCAGCAGCCCGGACGGTGGGTACGAGCAGTACTTC.

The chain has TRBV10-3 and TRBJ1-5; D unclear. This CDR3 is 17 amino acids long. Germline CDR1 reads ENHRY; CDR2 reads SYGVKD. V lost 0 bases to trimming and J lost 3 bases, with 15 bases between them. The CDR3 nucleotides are TGTGCCATCAGTGAGTCCCGAATTGCACCTCTCAATCAGCCCCAGCATTTT. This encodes CAISESRIAPLNQPQHF.

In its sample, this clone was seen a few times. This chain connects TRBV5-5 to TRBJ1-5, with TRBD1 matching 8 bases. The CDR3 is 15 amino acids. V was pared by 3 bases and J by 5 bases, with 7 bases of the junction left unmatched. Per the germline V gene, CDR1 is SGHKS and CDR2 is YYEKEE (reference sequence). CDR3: CASSSTGGWDQPQHF. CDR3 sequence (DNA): TGTGCCAGCAGCTCCACAGGGGGTTGGGATCAGCCCCAGCATTTT.

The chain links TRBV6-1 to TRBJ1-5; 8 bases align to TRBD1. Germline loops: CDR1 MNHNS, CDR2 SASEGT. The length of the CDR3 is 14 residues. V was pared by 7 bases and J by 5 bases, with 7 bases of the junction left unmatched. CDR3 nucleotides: TGTGCCAGCAACGGGGGGACAGGATATCAGCCCCAGCATTTT. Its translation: CASNGGTGYQPQHF.

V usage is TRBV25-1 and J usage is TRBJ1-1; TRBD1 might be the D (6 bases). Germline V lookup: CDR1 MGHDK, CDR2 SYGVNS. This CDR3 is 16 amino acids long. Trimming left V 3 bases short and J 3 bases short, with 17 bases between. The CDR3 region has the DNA TGTGCCAGCAGTGAGAATACAGGGCCGGGGGACACTGAAGCTTTCTTT. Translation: CASSENTGPGDTEAFF.

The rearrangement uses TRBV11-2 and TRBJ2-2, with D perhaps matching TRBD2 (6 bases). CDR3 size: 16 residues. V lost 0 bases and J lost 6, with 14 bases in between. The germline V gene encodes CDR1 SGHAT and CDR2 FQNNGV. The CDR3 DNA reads TGTGCCAGCAGCTTAGATGCGGGACGAAGGGCCGGGGAGCTGTTTTTT. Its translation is CASSLDAGRRAGELFF.